These 11 T cell receptor beta chains came from one sample sequenced in a study of regulatory T cells in long-lasting Graves disease. Indicated time point: persistent/refractory GD, antithyroid drugs over 5 years with positive TRAb. The TCR library used RNA extracted from PBMCs. In building TCR beta libraries, iRepertoire HTBI primers were used together with Arm-PCR of CDR3 regions. TCRdb reanalysed the multiplex PCR reads using MiXCR and keeps one entry per CDR3 protein. The sample yields a few hundred thousand distinct CDR3 sequences, roughly 23% seen once. The sample here was peripheral blood mononuclear cells (PBMCs), taken when the disease was refractory, from a patient treated with antithyroid drugs. These receptors were collected from a woman in her 40s with Graves disease.

This clonotype was picked up many times. This chain joins TRBV12-3 or TRBV12-4 and TRBJ2-7; D perhaps matches TRBD2 (5 bases). The CDR3 is made up of 13 amino acids. The V gene lost 3 bases and the J gene lost 3 bases, with 9 bases spanning the gap. The CDR3 DNA follows: TGTGCCAGCAGTTTGACCGGACTCTACGAGCAGTACTTC. Its protein is CASSLTGLYEQYF.

This rearrangement joins TRBV28 to TRBJ2-5; the D is unclear. The CDR3 is 14 residues long. V was clipped by 8 bases and J by 2 bases, with 15 bases between them. CDR1 and CDR2 (germline): MDHEN, SYDVKM. The CDR3 sequence is CASGTLGIQETQYF. Here the CDR3 DNA reads TGTGCCAGCGGTACCCTTGGAATTCAAGAGACCCAGTACTTC.

Of note for this clonotype: A much larger clone is a single base away; this may be a read error. V is TRBV6-2 or TRBV6-3 and J is TRBJ2-7; the D is unclear. Looked up from germline, CDR1 is MNHEY and CDR2 is SVGEGT. The CDR3 extends over 15 amino acids. The CDR3 DNA is TGTGCCAACAGTTACTCGTGGACGAACGCGCACGAGCAGTACTTC. It yields the protein CANSYSWTNAHEQYF.

About this clonotype: A much larger clone is a single base away; this may be a read error. V usage is TRBV7-6 and J usage is TRBJ2-7, with 7 positions matching TRBD2. This CDR3 is built from 15 residues. CDR1 and CDR2 (germline): SGHVS, FNYEAQ. V lost 0 bases to trimming and J lost 0 bases; unmatched junction nucleotides: 2. The CDR3 DNA follows: TGTGCCAGCAGCTTAGCGCCTAGCGGCTCCTACGAGCAGTACTTC. Residues: CASSLAPSGSYEQYF.

There are a few counts of this clonotype. This chain joins TRBV5-1 and TRBJ2-1; D remains unclear. This CDR3 spans 14 amino acids. Between the trimmed V and J ends, which lost 0 bases and 0 bases, there was a span of 4 bases. Per germline, CDR1 SGHRS and CDR2 YFSETQ. The CDR3 region is CASSLESSYNEQFF. CDR3 DNA: TGCGCCAGCAGCTTGGAGAGCTCCTACAATGAGCAGTTCTTC. Combining the CDR3 with reference TRBV5-1 and TRBJ2-1 gives the whole variable domain KAGVTQTPRYLIKTRGQQVTLSCSPISGHRSVSWYQQTPGQGLQFLFEYFSETQRNKGNFPGRFSGRQFSNSRSEMNVSTLELGDSALYLCASSLESSYNEQFFGPGTRLTVL.

Many counts were recorded for this clonotype. This chain connects TRBV28 to TRBJ1-5, with D possibly matching TRBD1 (6 bases). Germline CDR1 is MDHEN and CDR2 is SYDVKM. The CDR3 totals 15 residues. V lost 3 bases, J lost 4 bases, and 13 bases lay in between. The CDR3, as DNA: TGTGCCAGCAGTTTGACTGGGGGCTTTAATCAGCCCCAGCATTTT. Amino acid sequence: CASSLTGGFNQPQHF.

The chain combines TRBV28 with TRBJ1-2; D gene unclear. The CDR3 contains 12 residues. Looked up from germline, CDR1 is MDHEN and CDR2 is SYDVKM. V was clipped by 7 bases and J by 0 bases, with 6 bases between them. This CDR3 is CASTSPNYGYTF. For the CDR3, the DNA is TGTGCCAGCACCTCCCCTAACTATGGCTACACCTTC.

J is TRBJ1-5 and V is TRBV7-9, with D hard to call. CDR1 and CDR2 (germline): SEHNR, FQNEAQ (reference sequence). V lost 4 bases and J lost 3, with 13 bases in between. CDR3 size: 15 residues. CDR3 in amino acids: CASSSPRVNNQPQHF. The CDR3 DNA reads as TGTGCCAGCAGCTCCCCACGGGTAAACAATCAGCCCCAGCATTTT.

V and J are TRBV5-1 and TRBJ2-5, with 9 bases matching TRBD1. Germline trimming cut 3 bases from V and 5 bases from J; bases unmatched to any gene: 8. Germline assignment: CDR1 SGHRS and CDR2 YFSETQ. CDR3 length: 15 residues. The CDR3 loop is CASSSRDRVRETQYF. The DNA for the CDR3 is TGCGCCAGCAGCTCCCGGGACAGGGTGCGGGAGACCCAGTACTTC.

The V call is TRBV19, the J call TRBJ1-5; D is uncertain. In germline, CDR1 is LNHDA, CDR2 SQIVND (reference sequence). V shed 5 bases and J shed 4 bases, with 12 bases lying between them. This CDR3 region has 14 residues. CDR3 bases: TGTGCCAGTAGTTATACATCAGGTAATCAGCCCCAGCATTTT. This translates into CASSYTSGNQPQHF.

In this sample, this clonotype turned up many times. This sequence joins TRBV9 and TRBJ1-2, with D unclear. V was shortened by 2 bases and J by 7 bases, with 12 bases between the two germline ends. Per the germline V gene, CDR1 is SGDLS and CDR2 is YYNGEE. This CDR3 is 13 amino acids long. DNA of the CDR3: TGTGCCAGCAGCGTTTCTATCGACGGTGGCTACACCTTC. Encoded protein: CASSVSIDGGYTF.